Listed below are T cell receptor beta chains from one sample, sequenced in a study of cytomegalovirus exposure and HLA in healthy donors. TCRdb's copy holds only in-frame clones and misses some; the assay was immunoSEQ multiplex PCR. This sample has approximately 110,000 clones, with around 80% found just once. Sequences were obtained from PBMCs. The receptors were sampled from a woman aged 25 to 45 in good health and CMV-seronegative. Both conserved end residues are part of each CDR3. D genes are given only for firm matches. Rows give clone size only sometimes, using once, few, many, or a class for an expanded clone.

clone size	J gene	V gene	D gene	CDR3 DNA	CDR3 protein
.	TRBJ1-1	TRBV30	TRBD1	TGTGCCTGGAGTTTACGGATCACCCGGGACAGAGAGACTGAAGCTTTCTTT	CAWSLRITRDRETEAFF
medium-sized	TRBJ2-7	TRBV5-6	.	TGTGCCAGCAGCTTGGAGCCAGGGACTCCGAGCTCCTACGAGCAGTACTTC	CASSLEPGTPSSYEQYF
.	TRBJ1-4	TRBV5-6	.	TGTGCCAGCAGCTTGGACAGGTTGCGGACGCTCGGAAAACTGTTTTTT	CASSLDRLRTLGKLFF
.	TRBJ2-5	TRBV7-8	TRBD2	TGTGCCAGCAGCTTAGCAGCGGGGGGCCCCCAAGAGACCCAGTACTTC	CASSLAAGGPQETQYF
few	TRBJ1-1	TRBV11-3	.	TGTGCCAGCAGCTTAGCTGTTGGGGGAGGAGAAGCTTTCTTT	CASSLAVGGGEAFF
once	TRBJ1-2	TRBV7-2	.	TGTGCCAGCAGCTCATGGCGGGGGGACTACACCTTC	CASSSWRGDYTF
.	TRBJ2-3	TRBV7-3	.	TGTGCCAGCAGCTCCGCAGGGGATACGCAGTATTTT	CASSSAGDTQYF
.	TRBJ2-6	TRBV2	.	TGTGCCAGAACGGACGGCAGACTAAACTCTGGGGCCAACGTCCTGACTTTC	CARTDGRLNSGANVLTF
.	TRBJ1-6	TRBV30	.	TGTGCCTGGAGGCAGGTGCAACGCTCCTATAATTCACCCCTCCACTTT	CAWRQVQRSYNSPLHF
.	TRBJ1-2	TRBV19	TRBD1	TGTGCCAGTAGTGGGTCGGACAGGGGTTATGGCTACACCTTC	CASSGSDRGYGYTF
.	TRBJ1-5	TRBV15	TRBD1	TGTGCCACCAGCAGAGACAACAGGGGAGGACAGCCCCAGCATTTT	CATSRDNRGGQPQHF
.	TRBJ2-7	TRBV7-8	.	TGTGCCAGCAGCTTAGCGTTGGCAGGGTCGTCATACGAGCAGTACTTC	CASSLALAGSSYEQYF
.	TRBJ1-1	TRBV30	.	TGTGCCTGGAGTGTAAGAGGATCGGCCATCAACGCGAGGACTGAAGCTTTCTTT	CAWSVRGSAINARTEAFF
.	TRBJ2-3	TRBV6-5	TRBD2	TGTGCCAGCAATCTAGCGGGGAGGCCGGATACGCAGTATTTT	CASNLAGRPDTQYF
.	TRBJ1-1	TRBV11-3	.	TGTGCCAGCTCCCGAGGGGGTAGGACTGAAGCTTTCTTT	CASSRGGRTEAFF
.	TRBJ1-4	TRBV10-3	TRBD1	TGTGCCACCTCTCCCCGGACAGGGACAACTAATGAAAAACTGTTTTTT	CATSPRTGTTNEKLFF
.	TRBJ1-1	TRBV5-1	.	TGCGCCAGCAGCTTCGGGTTAAACACTGAAGCTTTCTTT	CASSFGLNTEAFF
.	TRBJ1-2	TRBV4-1	.	TGCGCCAGCAGCTCACCGGGAGGCTTATATGGCTACACCTTC	CASSSPGGLYGYTF
.	TRBJ1-4	TRBV29-1	TRBD1	TGCAGCGTTACCGGGACAGGGCCTTCTAATGAAAAACTGTTTTTT	CSVTGTGPSNEKLFF
.	TRBJ1-2	TRBV9	.	TGTGCCAGCAGCGTAGCAGGGCTCTATGGCTACACCTTC	CASSVAGLYGYTF
.	TRBJ2-7	TRBV7-9	.	TGTGCCAGCAGCTTCCAGACAGCACCCTACGAGCAGTACTTC	CASSFQTAPYEQYF
.	TRBJ1-2	TRBV4-3	.	TGCGCCAGCAGCCTCTTCCGCGGGCAGGACTATGGCTACACCTTC	CASSLFRGQDYGYTF
once	TRBJ2-3	TRBV2	TRBD1	TGTGCCATCCTGGGACAGGGCCAAGATACGCAGTATTTT	CAILGQGQDTQYF
.	TRBJ2-3	TRBV7-2	TRBD2	TGTGCCAGCGAACGAGCACTAGCGCTAACAGGAGATACGCAGTATTTT	CASERALALTGDTQYF
.	TRBJ1-3	TRBV10-3	.	TGTGCCACCACCCCTACAGACTCTGGAAACACCATATATTTT	CATTPTDSGNTIYF
.	TRBJ1-5	TRBV5-1	.	TGCGCCAGCAGCTTGGCCGGGGGAGTGCAGCCCCAGCATTTT	CASSLAGGVQPQHF
.	TRBJ1-2	TRBV11-2	TRBD1	TGTGCCAGCAGCAAGACGGGACAGCGATTAGCTAACTATGGCTACACCTTC	CASSKTGQRLANYGYTF
.	TRBJ2-7	TRBV7-2	TRBD1	TGTGCCAGCAGCTTCCGGACCGGGACAGGGACTCGTGAGCAGTACTTC	CASSFRTGTGTREQYF
.	TRBJ2-1	TRBV4-3	.	TGCGCCAGCAGCCAAGATGGCTATGAGCAGTTCTTC	CASSQDGYEQFF
.	TRBJ2-3	TRBV25-1	TRBD1	TGTGCCAGCAGTGAGCCCGGGACAGGGTTCACAGATACGCAGTATTTT	CASSEPGTGFTDTQYF
.	TRBJ2-1	TRBV7-9	TRBD2	TGTGCCAGCAGCTTAGCGGCGGGGGGTTTCTCCTACAATGAGCAGTTCTTC	CASSLAAGGFSYNEQFF
.	TRBJ2-1	TRBV27	.	TGTGCCAGCAGTTTACAGGGAAATGAGCAGTTCTTC	CASSLQGNEQFF
.	TRBJ2-1	TRBV12-5	.	TGTGCTAGTGGTACCGGGACATCGGAGCAGTTCTTC	CASGTGTSEQFF
.	TRBJ2-3	TRBV9	.	TGTGCCAGCAGCGGCAGGGACTCAGATACGCAGTATTTT	CASSGRDSDTQYF
.	TRBJ2-5	TRBV7-9	TRBD2	TGTGCCAGCAGCCCGGGACTAGCGGGGGGGGAGACCCAGTACTTC	CASSPGLAGGETQYF
.	TRBJ1-1	TRBV27	.	TGTGCCAGCAGTTTAATTGGGGAGTTCACTGAAGCTTTCTTT	CASSLIGEFTEAFF
.	TRBJ1-4	TRBV5-1	TRBD1	TGCGCCAGCAGCTTGGGGGGGACAGTGGCTAATGAAAAACTGTTTTTT	CASSLGGTVANEKLFF
.	TRBJ1-4	TRBV19	TRBD1	TGTGCCAGTAGTCCGTGGACAGGGGGCGCAGAAAAACTGTTTTTT	CASSPWTGGAEKLFF
.	TRBJ2-3	TRBV7-9	TRBD2	TGTGCCAGCAGCTTAGTGGGGGGGACAGATACGCAGTATTTT	CASSLVGGTDTQYF
.	TRBJ2-2	TRBV6-5	TRBD2	TGTGCCAGCAGTTACTCGGGGGGAGGGACCGGGGAGCTGTTTTTT	CASSYSGGGTGELFF
.	TRBJ2-5	TRBV29-1	.	TGCAGCGTTGGGCAGGGCAAAGAGACCCAGTACTTC	CSVGQGKETQYF
.	TRBJ2-6	TRBV19	TRBD2	TGTGCCAGCCGAAAAGGGAGGGGTTCCGGGGCCAACGTCCTGACTTTC	CASRKGRGSGANVLTF
.	TRBJ1-2	TRBV4-1	.	TGCGCCAGCAGCCAAGATCTAGGGTGGCAGGGTTTCTATGGCTACACCTTC	CASSQDLGWQGFYGYTF
.	TRBJ1-2	TRBV6-5	TRBD1	TGTGCCAGCAGATTTAAAACAGGGGGCTATGGCTACACCTTC	CASRFKTGGYGYTF
.	TRBJ1-5	TRBV19	.	TGTGCCAGTAGGGACACCCCTAGCAATCAGCCCCAGCATTTT	CASRDTPSNQPQHF
few	TRBJ1-2	TRBV30	TRBD1	TGTGCCTGGACGGGGACAGGAGGGGACTATGGCTACACCTTC	CAWTGTGGDYGYTF
.	TRBJ2-1	TRBV7-9	.	TGTGCCAGCAGCTCACAGGGTTCCCTCTACAATGAGCAGTTCTTC	CASSSQGSLYNEQFF
.	TRBJ2-3	TRBV12-5	.	TGTGCTAGTGCCAGGGACTCCCCAAATTTTGATACGCAGTATTTT	CASARDSPNFDTQYF
.	TRBJ1-1	TRBV30	TRBD1	TGTGCCTGGAGTCAGTCAGGGGGGTCTCTTGAAGCTTTCTTT	CAWSQSGGSLEAFF
.	TRBJ2-2	TRBV5-1	.	TGCGCCAGCAGCTTCTCCCGGCAGGGCGGCACCGGGGAGCTGTTTTTT	CASSFSRQGGTGELFF
.	TRBJ1-2	TRBV2	.	TGTGCCAGCATGGACAGAGGATTGCTCTATGGCTACACCTTC	CASMDRGLLYGYTF
once	TRBJ1-2	TRBV19	.	TGTGCCAGTAGTATACAGGGCAACTATGGCTACACCTTC	CASSIQGNYGYTF
.	TRBJ1-1	TRBV27	TRBD1	TGTGCCAGCAGTTTACTATACGGGACAGAGAACACTGAAGCTTTCTTT	CASSLLYGTENTEAFF
.	TRBJ1-2	TRBV9	TRBD1	TGTGCCAGCAGCGTAGGGGGGACAGCGAGGGGCTATGGCTACACCTTC	CASSVGGTARGYGYTF
few	TRBJ1-2	TRBV4-2	TRBD1	TGTGCCAGCAGCCAAGAACTCCGGGACAGGGGTCGAGGTGGTGGCTACACCTTC	CASSQELRDRGRGGGYTF
once	TRBJ2-3	TRBV7-9	TRBD2	TGTGCCAGCAGCGCCGGGACTAGCGGAATAGATACGCAGTATTTT	CASSAGTSGIDTQYF
.	TRBJ2-4	TRBV13	TRBD2	TGTGCCAGCAGCTTAGGCCGGGGACTAGCCGCCTTC	CASSLGRGLAAF